This T cell receptor beta chain was captured by sequencing in a study of T cells expressing NK-cell markers. Background on the study: Cells sorted as CD3+CD56+NKG2C+, CD3+CD56+NKG2C- and CD3+CD56-NKG2C+ T cells supplied the TCR beta repertoires. Just one sequenced donor of eight was HCMV-seronegative, while seven were seropositive. Study-wide points: In several donors, dominant clonotypes made up about 25-65% of CD3+CD56-NKG2C+ cells. As a fraction of CD8+ T cells, dominant NKG2C+ clonotypes reached roughly 1.0-7.5% in six donors.

Concerning this clonotype itself: The antigen is unknown.

The CDR3 covers 13 residues. The germline gives CDR1 DFQATT, CDR2 SNEGSKA (reference sequence). TCRdb reprocessed the 5' RACE reads and keeps a single row for each CDR3 protein, giving no DNA. The sample includes around 470,000 distinct CDR3 sequences. The TCR was taken from a woman aged 45 to 65 in good health. J is TRBJ1-1 and V is TRBV20-1; with no DNA, the TCRdb D assignment of TRBD1 cannot be verified. The material sequenced was blood T cells: a sorted CD56 or NKG2C T cell subset, CD4+ or CD8+ T cells, or bulk PBMC T cells (not recorded which). The chain's CDR3 is CSARGTGGSGAFF.